This record looks at one TCR beta chain sequence and its context. The antigen it recognizes is unknown. The sample holds no much larger clone one base away, and base qualities are not on file. These data are taken from a study of CD8 T cells in Susac syndrome (dated by TCRdb to about 2019). In terms of the full investigation: The study used repertoire sequencing to test whether antigen drove CD8+ T cell activation and differentiation in Susac syndrome.

What the work shows at the level of the full study, not this receptor alone: The number of individuals in the TCR sequencing and HLA analysis was recognized as being relatively small.

Peripheral blood CD8+ and CD4+ T cells from healthy donors, Susac syndrome patients and multiple sclerosis patients were profiled using high-throughput TCR beta sequencing. The multiple sclerosis controls were treatment-naive patients whose relapsing-remitting disease, either stable or active, fulfilled the revised McDonald criteria. Bulk CD8+ and CD4+ T cells were purified magnetically by negative isolation, whereas CD8+ TEMRA cells were enriched by FACS. Blood was collected in EDTA tubes and processed within 24 hours, with PBMCs isolated through density gradient centrifugation. PBMCs intended for TCR sequencing were cryopreserved in liquid nitrogen and thawed later in a water bath at 37 degrees C. Purity of sorted or isolated CD4+, CD8+ and CD8+ TEMRA cells was at least 90%. Sequences MNHEY (CDR1) and SMNVEV (CDR2) are obtained from the germline V gene (reference sequence). The CDR3 covers 14 residues, taking in both the cysteine and the phenylalanine. The read is trimmed to its CDR3 DNA, 42 bases read in frame from base 1. The trim is 5 bases for V and 2 bases for J, with a gap of 13 bases between the germline ends.

RNA was extracted using the RNeasy kit, and about 0.45 to 1 ug of the RNA was reverse transcribed with random hexamers. TCR beta CDR3 regions were amplified with the immunoSEQ multiplex PCR assay covering 54 Vbeta and 13 Jbeta segments. To correct PCR amplification bias, a synthetic template baseline was used for both primer optimization and computational correction. Under the source paper's analysis protocol: Reads were annotated to V, D and J genes according to IMGT and were analyzed with immunoSEQ Analyzer, with only productive sequences retained. To calculate clonality, Shannon entropy was normalized by log2 of the number of productive unique sequences and then subtracted from one. For each patient and control, public and private clones were evaluated among the 100 most prevalent clones. Susac-specific clones were defined as absent from healthy and MS cohorts, 1052 published viral clones and other ImmuneACCESS disease sequences. TCRdb cleaned the public reads at Q25 with fastp, built clones with MiXCR and kept in-frame beta chains. When rows share a CDR3 protein, they turn into one entry using the most common DNA and genes. These V and J calls are TCRdb output, not the study's own analysis. The sample table lists approximately 190,000 distinct CDR3 sequences, about 95% of them with a count of one. The ten largest clones add up to about 0.09% of the sample.

This TCR derives from a human donor with multiple sclerosis. Sequencing was carried out using CD4+ T cells from PBMCs. The sequence joins TRBV27 to TRBJ2-7, with no reliable assignment of the D segment. The CDR3 loop reads CASSPWGMTYEQYF. The DNA sequence is given as TGTGCCAGCAGTCCATGGGGAATGACCTACGAGCAGTACTTC.